The T cell receptor beta chain under discussion was sequenced for a study of glioma-infiltrating T cells after dendritic cell vaccination. Study summary: Glioblastoma patients came from Phase I and II dendritic cell vaccination trials. Findings and caveats of the study: No direct clonality-survival link was found; a diverse polyclonal response may matter.

Produced via immunoSEQ multiplex PCR; TCRdb's table is partial and in-frame only. This sample has 71,000 or so clones, with 81% found just once. A word on this clone: Its antigen is as yet unknown.

The junction had 16 bases not matched to a gene; V was cut back by 6 bases and J by 2 bases. CDR1 is SNHLY and CDR2 is FYNNEI in the germline V gene. The CDR3 is made up of 19 amino acids. The material sequenced was blood, taken before dendritic cell vaccination. This TCR derives from a human donor with glioblastoma. The chain links TRBV2 to TRBJ2-1; 10 nucleotides agree with TRBD2. The CDR3 DNA follows: TGTGCCAGCAGGCTTTCGTTGGAAGCGGGGGGGCCCCCCTACAATGAGCAGTTCTTC. Translation gives CASRLSLEAGGPPYNEQFF.